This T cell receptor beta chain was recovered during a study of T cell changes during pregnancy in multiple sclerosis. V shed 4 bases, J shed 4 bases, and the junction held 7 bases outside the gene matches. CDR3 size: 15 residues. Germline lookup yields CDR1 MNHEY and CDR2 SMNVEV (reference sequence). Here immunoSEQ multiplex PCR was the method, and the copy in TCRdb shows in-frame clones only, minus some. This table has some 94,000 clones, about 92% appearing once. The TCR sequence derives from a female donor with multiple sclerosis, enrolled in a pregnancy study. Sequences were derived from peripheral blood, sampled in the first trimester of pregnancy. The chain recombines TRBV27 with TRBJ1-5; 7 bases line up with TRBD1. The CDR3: CASSSDRAKNQPQHF. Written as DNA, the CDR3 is TGTGCCAGCAGTTCTGACAGGGCAAAGAATCAGCCCCAGCATTTT.